A single sample gave rise to the 16 T cell receptor beta chains below, sequenced in a study of blood T cell repertoires in COVID-19. Using immunoSEQ multiplex PCR, the repertoire was profiled, and TCRdb retains in-frame clones only, with some absent. The repertoire holds about 250,000 clones, with approximately 90% as singletons. The sequencing sample was made of peripheral blood. These TCRs come from a man between 18 and 29 years old with active or convalescent COVID-19.

V usage is TRBV7-2 and J usage is TRBJ1-2; D is unresolved. Germline V CDR1 and CDR2: SGHTA, FQGNSA. This CDR3 region has 16 residues. With 1 base removed from V and 6 bases from J, the gap between germline ends came to 18 bases. The CDR3 protein is CASSLVRTALSNGYTF. DNA for the CDR3: TGTGCCAGCAGCTTAGTGCGAACAGCACTGAGTAATGGCTACACCTTC.

This chain joins TRBV28 and TRBJ1-2; 7 bases agree with TRBD1. Germline trimming cut 8 bases from V and 9 bases from J; bases unmatched to any gene: 9. The CDR3 spans 12 residues. Germline loops: CDR1 MDHEN, CDR2 SYDVKM. Here the CDR3 DNA reads TGTGCCAGCGAAACGGGACAGTTGAGCTACACCTTC. Amino acids: CASETGQLSYTF.

CDR3 region: CASSPQTGGYTEAFF. The CDR3 bases are TGTGCCAGCAGTCCCCAGACAGGGGGCTACACTGAAGCTTTCTTT. J is TRBJ1-1 and V is TRBV27, with TRBD1 matching over 10 bases. Unmatched junction bases numbered 6, after V lost 5 bases and J lost 3 bases. In germline, CDR1 is MNHEY, CDR2 SMNVEV (reference sequence). The CDR3 spans 15 residues.

The CDR3, as DNA: TGTGCCAGCAGCTTATACGGGGGGGAATACAATGAGCAGTTCTTC. Residues: CASSLYGGEYNEQFF. J is TRBJ2-1 and V is TRBV11-2; 8 bases are a match to TRBD2. The CDR3 totals 15 residues. Germline V gene lookup returns CDR1 SGHAT and CDR2 FQNNGV. J gave up 4 bases and V 2 bases, and 4 bases lay outside the gene matches.

The chain joins TRBV28 to TRBJ1-2; 9 bases are a match to TRBD1. Germline V gives CDR1 MDHEN, CDR2 SYDVKM. J lost 3 bases, V lost 10 bases, and 6 bases had no gene match. The CDR3 extends over 13 amino acids. CDR3 region: CATPGQGHYGYTF. The CDR3 region has the DNA TGTGCCACACCGGGACAGGGTCACTATGGCTACACCTTC.

The chain uses TRBV7-6 and TRBJ1-1, with 10 bases lining up with TRBD1. V lost 5 bases to trimming and J lost 0 bases; unmatched junction nucleotides: 6. From germline, CDR1 is SGHVS and CDR2 FNYEAQ. The CDR3 covers 16 residues. The CDR3 here is CASSRDRGQMNTEAFF. The CDR3 DNA reads as TGTGCCAGCAGCCGCGACAGGGGGCAAATGAACACTGAAGCTTTCTTT.

This sequence joins TRBV19 and TRBJ1-6; D possibly corresponds to TRBD1 (5 bases). The germline CDR1 and CDR2 sequences are LNHDA and SQIVND (reference sequence). V was trimmed by 10 bases and J by 3 bases, leaving 10 bases between them. This CDR3 region has 13 residues. The CDR3 spells CATQGLYNSPLHF. CDR3 sequence (DNA): TGTGCCACCCAGGGCCTCTATAATTCACCCCTCCACTTT.

Only a few counts were recorded for this clone. The chain combines TRBV9 with TRBJ2-7; the match to TRBD1 covers 8 bases. Germline CDR1 is SGDLS and CDR2 is YYNGEE. V trimming: 1 base; J trimming: 3 bases; junction bases outside the gene matches: 3. The CDR3 is 14 amino acids. CDR3 sequence reads: CASSVRDRGYEQYF. The CDR3 region has the DNA TGTGCCAGCAGCGTACGCGACAGGGGCTACGAGCAGTACTTC.

The V and J genes are TRBV6-5 and TRBJ1-5; no clear D. The CDR3 consists of 12 residues. V shed 8 bases and J shed 2 bases, with 7 bases lying between them. Germline V gene sequence: CDR1 MNHEY, CDR2 SVGAGI. CDR3 protein: CASRRGNQPQHF. In DNA, the CDR3 is TGTGCCAGCCGCCGGGGCAATCAGCCCCAGCATTTT.

The rearrangement links TRBV6-2 or TRBV6-3 to TRBJ1-1, with a possible D match to TRBD1 (6 bases). The V gene lost 0 bases and the J gene lost 3 bases, with 17 bases spanning the gap. Per the germline V gene, CDR1 is MNHEY and CDR2 is SVGEGT. The CDR3 runs 17 residues. In DNA form, the CDR3 reads TGTGCCAGCAGTTACTCTAGATTGGGGGCAAGATACACTGAAGCTTTCTTT. Amino acid sequence: CASSYSRLGARYTEAFF.

The chain has TRBV7-2 and TRBJ2-1; D might be TRBD1 (5 bases). Looked up from germline, CDR1 is SGHTA and CDR2 is FQGNSA. The CDR3 contains 19 residues. V was pared by 5 bases and J by 5 bases, with 28 bases between. CDR3 DNA sequence: TGTGCCAGCAGCCCAGACCCCCGAACTCTACAGGCGTTTCACAATGAGCAGTTCTTC. Translation gives CASSPDPRTLQAFHNEQFF. Together with reference TRBV7-2 and TRBJ2-1, the CDR3 gives the full variable domain: GAGVSQSPSNKVTEKGKDVELRCDPISGHTALYWYRQSLGQGLEFLIYFQGNSAPDKSGLPSDRFSAERTGGSVSTLTIQRTQQEDSAVYLCASSPDPRTLQAFHNEQFFGPGTRLTVL.

In its sample, this clone was seen once. The J gene is TRBJ2-1, the V gene TRBV6-1; D is perhaps TRBD2 (5 bases). CDR3 size: 13 residues. From germline, CDR1 is MNHNS and CDR2 SASEGT. Between the trimmed V and J ends, which lost 2 bases and 7 bases, there was a span of 9 bases. DNA of the CDR3: TGTGCCAGCAGTGAATTTGCGGGTAATGAGCAGTTCTTC. This translates into CASSEFAGNEQFF.

This clone was picked up a small number of times. The V gene is TRBV6-6, the J gene TRBJ2-1; D is ambiguous. The CDR3 spans 16 residues. Looked up from germline, CDR1 is MNHNY and CDR2 is SVGAGI (reference sequence). Between the trimmed V and J ends, which lost 1 base and 0 bases, there was a span of 10 bases. CDR3 in DNA: TGTGCCAGCAGTTACTACGCAACCGGCTCCTACAATGAGCAGTTCTTC. Its translation: CASSYYATGSYNEQFF.

The chain couples TRBV5-1 to TRBJ1-2, with 9 bases matching TRBD1. Germline loops: CDR1 SGHRS, CDR2 YFSETQ. The CDR3 runs 12 residues. Unmatched junction bases numbered 9, after V lost 4 bases and J lost 14 bases. The CDR3 bases are TGCGCCAGCAGCCCGGGACAGGGCGAGGGAACCTTC. This gives the protein CASSPGQGEGTF.

This rearrangement joins TRBV20-1 to TRBJ2-1; 7 bases align to TRBD1. The J segment lost 6 bases and the V segment lost 3 bases, leaving 5 bases of the junction unmatched. Germline V gene lookup returns CDR1 DFQATT and CDR2 SNEGSKA (reference sequence). The CDR3 loop spans 13 amino acids. As DNA, the CDR3 is TGCAGTGCTAGTACAGGGGTCCCCAATGAGCAGTTCTTC. Translating it yields CSASTGVPNEQFF.

This clone is a singleton in its sample. The chain recombines TRBV7-2 with TRBJ2-1; D remains unclear. Germline CDR1 and CDR2: SGHTA and FQGNSA. The germline V and J ends were trimmed by 3 bases and 1 base, with 10 bases remaining between them. The CDR3 sequence is 15 residues long. The CDR3 region has the DNA TGTGCCAGCAGCTTTGACGGAGTTTCCTACAATGAGCAGTTCTTC. Its translation is CASSFDGVSYNEQFF.